The rows below give T cell receptor beta chains drawn from one sample of a study of blood T cell repertoires in COVID-19. Only in-frame clones appear in the TCRdb table, and some are missing; sequencing was by immunoSEQ multiplex PCR. Among some 150,000 clones listed, over 60% were seen once. The sample consisted of peripheral blood. Receptor source: an elderly woman with active or convalescent COVID-19. Each CDR3 is given with its conserved first and last residue. Each record gives: V gene, J gene, clone size, D gene, CDR3 DNA, CDR3 protein. D genes are given only for firm matches. Clone size is shown for a subset of rows, as once, few, many or a class of expanded clone.

>TRBV4-2|TRBJ2-3|few|TRBD2
TGTGCCAGCAGCTACAGGACTAGCGGACTCTCAGATACGCAGTATTTT
CASSYRTSGLSDTQYF
>TRBV18|TRBJ2-5|.|.
TGTGCCAGCTCACGGGGACTTTCAGAGACCCAGTACTTC
CASSRGLSETQYF
>TRBV14|TRBJ2-3|.|.
TGTGCCAGCAGCCAAGATTCAGGGTCCCGGACAGATACGCAGTATTTT
CASSQDSGSRTDTQYF
>TRBV19|TRBJ1-3|.|TRBD1
TGTGCCAGTAGGCGACAGGGTTCTTTTGCTGGAAACACCATATATTTT
CASRRQGSFAGNTIYF
>TRBV5-8|TRBJ2-7|once|TRBD2
TGTGCCAGCAGCAAGGGACTATCCTACGAGCAGTACTTC
CASSKGLSYEQYF
>TRBV7-2|TRBJ1-1|.|TRBD1
TGTGCCAGCAGACGAGGGGACAGGGTCACTGAAGCTTTCTTT
CASRRGDRVTEAFF
>TRBV5-6|TRBJ2-2|.|TRBD2
TGTGCCAGCAGCGAGACTAGCGGGGAAGATACCGGGGAGCTGTTTTTT
CASSETSGEDTGELFF
>TRBV2|TRBJ1-3|many|.
TGTGCCAGCAGTGAAACAGGGACCTCTGGAAACACCATATATTTT
CASSETGTSGNTIYF
>TRBV30|TRBJ1-6|.|.
TGTGCCTGGAGTTGGACGTCCAGCACTAGGAATTCACCCCTCCACTTT
CAWSWTSSTRNSPLHF
>TRBV3-1/TRBV3-2|TRBJ2-3|.|.
TGTGCCAGCAGCCCCCGGGGAGTGTGGGGCACAGATACGCAGTATTTT
CASSPRGVWGTDTQYF
>TRBV25-1|TRBJ1-3|.|TRBD1
TGTGCCAGCAGTGAATTCGACAGGGCTGGAAACACCATATATTTT
CASSEFDRAGNTIYF
>TRBV7-2|TRBJ2-1|few|.
TGTGCCAGCAGCCGCGACAGTTACAATGAGCAGTTCTTC
CASSRDSYNEQFF
>TRBV3-1/TRBV3-2|TRBJ2-7|.|TRBD2
TGTGCCAGCAGCTCCGCCCTGGGGACTAGCGGGGGGGCCTACGAGCAGTACTTC
CASSSALGTSGGAYEQYF
>TRBV15|TRBJ2-7|.|TRBD1
TGTGCCACCAGCAACCCGGGACAGGGTTCAGTTGGGCAGTACTTC
CATSNPGQGSVGQYF
>TRBV4-3|TRBJ2-2|.|.
TGCGCCAGCAGCCAAGCTACAGCGGGCACCGGGGAGCTGTTTTTT
CASSQATAGTGELFF
>TRBV6-5|TRBJ2-5|.|TRBD1
TGTGCCAGCAGTTACGCCGGGACAGGGGGCGGAGAGACCCAGTACTTC
CASSYAGTGGGETQYF
>TRBV29-1|TRBJ2-1|.|TRBD2
TGCAGCGTCGTAGGACTAGCGGGGATTTACAATGAGCAGTTCTTC
CSVVGLAGIYNEQFF
>TRBV7-9|TRBJ2-7|once|.
TGTGCCAGCAGCTTACGCGGGGCACCCTACGAGCAGTACTTC
CASSLRGAPYEQYF
>TRBV5-1|TRBJ1-2|.|.
TGCGCCAGCAGCCCTGTTGGCGGGACTAACTATGGCTACACCTTC
CASSPVGGTNYGYTF
>TRBV7-8|TRBJ1-2|.|.
TGTGCCAGCAGCTTAGGCTGGGGGGTGAGAAGCGGAAACTATGGCTACACCTTC
CASSLGWGVRSGNYGYTF
>TRBV4-3|TRBJ1-6|few|.
TGCGCCAGCAGCCAAGAGCCAGGGGCAAGTTCACCCCTCCACTTT
CASSQEPGASSPLHF
>TRBV7-2|TRBJ1-2|.|.
TGTGCCAGCAGCTTAGGAGGGTTAGATGGCTACACCTTC
CASSLGGLDGYTF
>TRBV4-3|TRBJ1-1|.|.
TGCGCCAGCAGCCAGGGGGCGGCCGCCGTCCCTGAAGCTTTCTTT
CASSQGAAAVPEAFF
>TRBV11-2|TRBJ1-1|.|.
TGTGCCAGCAGCCCGGAGACGGGGACAAACACTGAAGCTTTCTTT
CASSPETGTNTEAFF
>TRBV3-1/TRBV3-2|TRBJ2-5|.|TRBD2
TGTGCCAGCAGCCGCGGGCAGGGAGAAGCGGGGGGGTTACAAGAGACCCAGTACTTC
CASSRGQGEAGGLQETQYF
>TRBV2|TRBJ2-7|.|TRBD1
TGTGCCAGCAGGGACACAGGGGCCTCCTACGAGCAGTACTTC
CASRDTGASYEQYF
>TRBV5-1|TRBJ2-7|.|.
TGCGCCAGCAGCGAGAGCTACCCGGGACACTACTACGAGCAGTACTTC
CASSESYPGHYYEQYF
>TRBV5-6|TRBJ2-2|.|.
TGTGCCAGCAGCTTTGGAAGGGGCTACACCGGGGAGCTGTTTTTT
CASSFGRGYTGELFF
>TRBV11-2|TRBJ1-2|.|.
TGTGCCAGCAGCTTAGGTTCAGGGCTTGGTGGCTACACCTTC
CASSLGSGLGGYTF
>TRBV7-8|TRBJ2-3|.|TRBD2
TGTGCCAGCATCCGGGGGGGGCCGCGAGATACGCAGTATTTT
CASIRGGPRDTQYF
>TRBV20-1|TRBJ1-6|.|.
TGCAGTGCTAGTGGCACGGGGGGTAATAATTCACCCCTCCACTTT
CSASGTGGNNSPLHF
>TRBV27|TRBJ1-6|.|.
TGTGCTGACGTTTGCTTAGCGGCCTATAATTCACCCCTCCACTTT
CADVCLAAYNSPLHF
>TRBV2|TRBJ1-5|.|.
TGTGCCAGCAGTGAAGCACATAGCAGCAATCAGCCCCAGCATTTT
CASSEAHSSNQPQHF
>TRBV4-2|TRBJ2-3|.|TRBD2
TGTGCCAGCAGCCGCGGGGGAACCACAGATACGCAGTATTTT
CASSRGGTTDTQYF
>TRBV27|TRBJ1-6|.|.
TGTGCCAGCAGTCCCTACAATTCACCCCTCCACTTT
CASSPYNSPLHF
>TRBV4-2|TRBJ2-1|.|TRBD2
TGTGCCAGCAGCCAAGAGATTAGCGGGGGCGATGAGCAGTTCTTC
CASSQEISGGDEQFF
>TRBV27|TRBJ1-2|.|TRBD1
TGTGCCAGCAGTTTAGGACAGGGGGTTAGTGGCTACACCTTC
CASSLGQGVSGYTF
>TRBV28|TRBJ1-1|many|TRBD1
TGTGCCAGCAGTTTAAGACAGGGGTGGTTTGTTGAAGCTTTCTTT
CASSLRQGWFVEAFF
>TRBV7-3|TRBJ2-2|.|.
TGTGCCAGCAGCTTAACCCAGCGCACCGGGGAGCTGTTTTTT
CASSLTQRTGELFF
>TRBV12-5|TRBJ2-5|.|.
TGTGCTAGTGGGGGAACTTCGGGACTCCAAGAGACCCAGTACTTC
CASGGTSGLQETQYF
>TRBV5-8|TRBJ1-4|.|.
TGTGCCAGCAGCTTTGGTCAGTTTAATGAAAAACTGTTTTTT
CASSFGQFNEKLFF
>TRBV7-2|TRBJ2-5|.|TRBD1
TGTGCCAGCAGCTTAGCGGCAGGGGGTCTACAAGAGACCCAGTACTTC
CASSLAAGGLQETQYF
>TRBV6-5|TRBJ1-5|.|TRBD1
TGTGCCAGCACCAACGGACAGGGGGATCAGCCCCAGCATTTT
CASTNGQGDQPQHF
>TRBV7-9|TRBJ1-4|.|.
TGTGCCAGCAGCTTATTTCAGGAGGGAGAAAAACTGTTTTTT
CASSLFQEGEKLFF
>TRBV7-9|TRBJ2-1|.|TRBD2
TGTGCCAGCAGCTCCGGGACTAGCGCGGGAAATGAGCAGTTCTTC
CASSSGTSAGNEQFF
>TRBV6-5|TRBJ1-1|few|TRBD1
TGTGCCAGCAGTTTGGACAGGGCGGTTAGGGCTTTCTTT
CASSLDRAVRAFF
>TRBV6-5|TRBJ2-7|.|TRBD1
TGTGCCAGCAGACCGAACAGGGGCCACAACTACGAGCAGTACTTC
CASRPNRGHNYEQYF
>TRBV25-1|TRBJ1-2|many|TRBD1
TGTGCCAGCAGTGAATCGGGGACAGTTGGCTATGGCTACACCTTC
CASSESGTVGYGYTF
>TRBV18|TRBJ1-2|once|TRBD1
TGTGCCAGCTCACCCAGACAGGGGGCCAACTATGGCTACACCTTC
CASSPRQGANYGYTF
>TRBV6-2/TRBV6-3|TRBJ1-5|.|.
TGTGCCAGCAGTTATGGCGGAAATCAGCCCCAGCATTTT
CASSYGGNQPQHF
>TRBV30|TRBJ2-7|.|.
TGTGCCTTCAACAGGGATTCGGGCTACGAGCAGTACTTC
CAFNRDSGYEQYF
>TRBV29-1|TRBJ1-1|once|.
TGCAGCGTTGAGGTGAGGCAGTTGAACACTGAAGCTTTCTTT
CSVEVRQLNTEAFF